The rows below give T cell receptor beta chains drawn from one sample of a study of regulatory T cells in long-lasting Graves disease. TCRdb itself ran the multiplex PCR reads through MiXCR, one entry per CDR3 protein. The sample yields roughly 500,000 distinct CDR3 sequences, approximately 13% seen once. The same specimen was also included in a second study, on T cells in Graves' hyperthyroidism and ophthalmopathy.

The specimen comprised peripheral blood mononuclear cells (PBMCs), sampled at new diagnosis, from a patient treated with antithyroid drugs. The receptors shown here come from a man aged 30-40 years with Graves disease. Each CDR3 is given with its conserved first and last residue. Fields, in order: D gene, J gene, clone size, V gene, CDR3 protein, CDR3 DNA. D genes are given only for firm matches. For some rows the clone size is stated as once, few or many, or as a class when expanded; others skip it.

d_gene: -; j_gene: TRBJ1-3; abundance: many; v_gene: TRBV28; CDR3aa: CASRRGGTGNTIYF; CDR3nt: TGTGCCAGCCGGAGGGGGGGCACTGGAAACACCATATATTTT
d_gene: TRBD2; j_gene: TRBJ2-7; abundance: many; v_gene: TRBV5-1; CDR3aa: CASSPRGGSGRNEQYF; CDR3nt: TGCGCCAGCAGCCCGAGGGGTGGTAGCGGGAGAAACGAGCAGTACTTC
d_gene: -; j_gene: TRBJ1-2; abundance: few; v_gene: TRBV3-1; CDR3aa: CASSQDWTAALRGYTF; CDR3nt: TGTGCCAGCAGCCAAGATTGGACAGCGGCCCTTAGAGGCTACACCTTC
d_gene: TRBD1; j_gene: TRBJ1-6; abundance: many; v_gene: TRBV2; CDR3aa: CASRSNRGNSPLHF; CDR3nt: TGTGCCAGCAGGTCAAACAGGGGGAATTCACCCCTCCACTTT
d_gene: -; j_gene: TRBJ2-5; abundance: few; v_gene: TRBV3-1; CDR3aa: CASSQVIQYF; CDR3nt: TGTGCCAGCAGCCAGGTTATTCAGTACTTC
d_gene: -; j_gene: TRBJ2-2; abundance: many; v_gene: TRBV28; CDR3aa: CASSRRVRGTGELFF; CDR3nt: TGTGCCAGCAGCCGACGGGTCAGGGGCACCGGGGAGCTGTTTTTT
d_gene: -; j_gene: TRBJ2-4; abundance: -; v_gene: TRBV28; CDR3aa: CATRGAGIIQYF; CDR3nt: TGTGCCACCCGAGGGGCAGGGATCATTCAGTACTTC
d_gene: TRBD2; j_gene: TRBJ2-3; abundance: many; v_gene: TRBV12-3/TRBV12-4; CDR3aa: CASSLPISGRSTDTQYF; CDR3nt: TGTGCCAGCAGTTTACCGATTAGCGGGAGGAGCACAGATACGCAGTATTTT
d_gene: -; j_gene: TRBJ2-1; abundance: many; v_gene: TRBV29-1; CDR3aa: CSVSLGGSYNEQFF; CDR3nt: TGCAGCGTCTCGCTCGGGGGTAGCTACAATGAGCAGTTCTTC
d_gene: TRBD1; j_gene: TRBJ2-7; abundance: many; v_gene: TRBV12-3/TRBV12-4; CDR3aa: CASGKDRALREQYF; CDR3nt: TGTGCCAGCGGAAAGGACAGGGCCCTACGGGAGCAGTACTTC
d_gene: -; j_gene: TRBJ1-5; abundance: -; v_gene: TRBV7-9; CDR3aa: CASSSSGTPRPQHF; CDR3nt: TGTGCCAGCAGCTCATCCGGGACCCCTCGGCCCCAGCATTTT
d_gene: -; j_gene: TRBJ2-3; abundance: -; v_gene: TRBV29-1; CDR3aa: CSVEVGYF; CDR3nt: TGCAGCGTTGAAGTTGGGTATTTT
d_gene: -; j_gene: TRBJ2-4; abundance: few; v_gene: TRBV6-1; CDR3aa: CASSRESRNIQYF; CDR3nt: TGTGCCAGCAGCCGGGAGTCGAGGAACATTCAGTACTTC
d_gene: TRBD2; j_gene: TRBJ2-7; abundance: many; v_gene: TRBV5-1; CDR3aa: CASRLAGGNHEQYF; CDR3nt: TGCGCCAGCAGACTAGCGGGAGGGAATCACGAGCAGTACTTC
d_gene: -; j_gene: TRBJ1-5; abundance: many; v_gene: TRBV6-1; CDR3aa: CASSQHRDARGAQHF; CDR3nt: TGTGCCAGCAGTCAACACAGGGACGCCCGGGGAGCCCAGCATTTT
d_gene: TRBD1; j_gene: TRBJ2-1; abundance: many; v_gene: TRBV2; CDR3aa: CASSSQGQGLYNEQFF; CDR3nt: TGTGCCAGCAGTTCCCAAGGACAGGGGCTCTACAATGAGCAGTTCTTC
d_gene: TRBD2; j_gene: TRBJ2-7; abundance: many; v_gene: TRBV2; CDR3aa: CASTLAGPRGEQYF; CDR3nt: TGTGCCAGCACCCTAGCGGGGCCTAGGGGCGAGCAGTACTTC
d_gene: TRBD2; j_gene: TRBJ2-5; abundance: many; v_gene: TRBV12-3/TRBV12-4; CDR3aa: CASSHGGTSGRETQYF; CDR3nt: TGTGCCAGCAGCCACGGGGGGACTAGCGGGAGGGAGACCCAGTACTTC
d_gene: -; j_gene: TRBJ2-3; abundance: few; v_gene: TRBV24-1; CDR3aa: CATSPLGAATSTDTQYF; CDR3nt: TGTGCCACCAGCCCCCTTGGGGCAGCTACTAGCACAGATACGCAGTATTTT
d_gene: TRBD1; j_gene: TRBJ2-6; abundance: -; v_gene: TRBV20-1; CDR3aa: CSARVAGQGVAGANVLTF; CDR3nt: TGCAGTGCTAGAGTAGCGGGACAGGGGGTAGCTGGGGCCAACGTCCTGACTTTC
d_gene: TRBD1; j_gene: TRBJ1-5; abundance: few; v_gene: TRBV29-1; CDR3aa: CSVADRFDQPQHF; CDR3nt: TGCAGCGTTGCGGACAGGTTTGATCAGCCCCAGCATTTT
d_gene: -; j_gene: TRBJ2-1; abundance: -; v_gene: TRBV7-2; CDR3aa: CASSLENWGGEQFF; CDR3nt: TGTGCCAGCAGCTTAGAGAATTGGGGCGGTGAGCAGTTCTTC
d_gene: -; j_gene: TRBJ1-5; abundance: -; v_gene: TRBV6-4; CDR3aa: CASSIGKDQPQHF; CDR3nt: TGTGCCAGCAGTATAGGGAAGGACCAGCCCCAGCATTTT
d_gene: TRBD2; j_gene: TRBJ2-7; abundance: many; v_gene: TRBV12-5; CDR3aa: CASGPGGWDYYEQYF; CDR3nt: TGTGCTAGTGGTCCGGGGGGGTGGGATTACTACGAGCAGTACTTC
d_gene: -; j_gene: TRBJ2-7; abundance: few; v_gene: TRBV9; CDR3aa: CASSVESATPYEQYF; CDR3nt: TGTGCCAGCAGCGTAGAAAGCGCTACCCCCTACGAGCAGTACTTC
d_gene: -; j_gene: TRBJ1-1; abundance: many; v_gene: TRBV3-1; CDR3aa: CASSQDIGQRDTEAFF; CDR3nt: TGTGCCAGCAGCCAAGATATAGGACAGCGAGACACTGAAGCTTTCTTT
d_gene: -; j_gene: TRBJ1-6; abundance: -; v_gene: TRBV6-2/TRBV6-3; CDR3aa: CASSPSERSSYNSPLHF; CDR3nt: TGTGCCAGCAGCCCCTCAGAGAGAAGCTCCTATAATTCACCCCTCCACTTT
d_gene: -; j_gene: TRBJ1-5; abundance: many; v_gene: TRBV7-9; CDR3aa: CASSLGQYQPQHF; CDR3nt: TGTGCCAGCAGCCTCGGTCAGTATCAGCCCCAGCATTTT
d_gene: TRBD1; j_gene: TRBJ1-2; abundance: many; v_gene: TRBV5-6; CDR3aa: CASSAGQVEFQTYGYTF; CDR3nt: TGTGCCAGCAGCGCGGGACAGGTAGAGTTTCAGACTTATGGCTACACCTTC
d_gene: -; j_gene: TRBJ2-1; abundance: few; v_gene: TRBV24-1; CDR3aa: CATSDPRRWGNEQFF; CDR3nt: TGTGCCACCAGTGATCCGAGACGGTGGGGGAATGAGCAGTTCTTC
d_gene: -; j_gene: TRBJ2-7; abundance: few; v_gene: TRBV4-1; CDR3aa: CASRTFRGSSYEQYF; CDR3nt: TGCGCCAGCAGGACATTCAGAGGTAGCTCCTACGAGCAGTACTTC
d_gene: -; j_gene: TRBJ1-2; abundance: -; v_gene: TRBV18; CDR3aa: CASSLGMAGDSGYTF; CDR3nt: TGTGCCAGCTCACTGGGAATGGCTGGGGATAGCGGCTACACCTTC
d_gene: TRBD2; j_gene: TRBJ2-1; abundance: -; v_gene: TRBV29-1; CDR3aa: CSIEGLASGRGDEQFF; CDR3nt: TGCAGCATTGAAGGTCTAGCTAGCGGGAGGGGGGATGAGCAGTTCTTC
d_gene: -; j_gene: TRBJ2-5; abundance: -; v_gene: TRBV19; CDR3aa: CASSMVRGQETQYF; CDR3nt: TGTGCCAGTAGTATGGTCAGAGGGCAAGAGACCCAGTACTTC
d_gene: -; j_gene: TRBJ2-7; abundance: -; v_gene: TRBV5-6; CDR3aa: CASSLRLPNEQYF; CDR3nt: TGTGCCAGCAGCTTGCGACTTCCAAACGAGCAGTACTTC
d_gene: -; j_gene: TRBJ1-1; abundance: many; v_gene: TRBV2; CDR3aa: CASSDSQGLNTEAFF; CDR3nt: TGTGCCAGCAGTGATTCTCAGGGGTTGAACACTGAAGCTTTCTTT
d_gene: -; j_gene: TRBJ2-5; abundance: -; v_gene: TRBV19; CDR3aa: CASSIGGTSETQYF; CDR3nt: TGTGCCAGTAGTATTGGTGGAACGAGCGAGACCCAGTACTTC
d_gene: -; j_gene: TRBJ2-2; abundance: many; v_gene: TRBV2; CDR3aa: CASRNAGELFF; CDR3nt: TGTGCCAGCAGAAATGCCGGGGAGCTGTTTTTT
d_gene: TRBD1; j_gene: TRBJ1-2; abundance: many; v_gene: TRBV12-3/TRBV12-4; CDR3aa: CASSLGTGGSGYTF; CDR3nt: TGTGCCAGCAGTTTAGGGACAGGGGGCAGTGGCTACACCTTC
d_gene: TRBD1; j_gene: TRBJ2-5; abundance: many; v_gene: TRBV3-1; CDR3aa: CASSQEGQGGRETQYF; CDR3nt: TGTGCCAGCAGCCAAGAGGGACAGGGAGGACGAGAGACCCAGTACTTC
d_gene: TRBD2; j_gene: TRBJ2-3; abundance: many; v_gene: TRBV10-3; CDR3aa: CAIKDSGSTDTQYF; CDR3nt: TGTGCCATCAAGGATAGCGGGAGCACAGATACGCAGTATTTT
d_gene: TRBD2; j_gene: TRBJ2-1; abundance: many; v_gene: TRBV27; CDR3aa: CASSSTSRTSGTYRQFF; CDR3nt: TGTGCCAGCAGTTCGACCTCCCGGACTAGCGGGACGTACAGGCAGTTCTTC
d_gene: -; j_gene: TRBJ2-3; abundance: -; v_gene: TRBV7-9; CDR3aa: CASSPPGGTDTQYF; CDR3nt: TGTGCCAGCAGCCCCCCAGGGGGCACAGATACGCAGTATTTT
d_gene: -; j_gene: TRBJ1-1; abundance: many; v_gene: TRBV6-1; CDR3aa: CASRGVRRTEAFF; CDR3nt: TGTGCCAGCAGAGGGGTCCGTCGGACTGAAGCTTTCTTT
d_gene: -; j_gene: TRBJ2-7; abundance: many; v_gene: TRBV9; CDR3aa: CASSVASVGGEQYF; CDR3nt: TGTGCCAGCAGCGTAGCTTCGGTGGGAGGTGAGCAGTACTTC
d_gene: -; j_gene: TRBJ1-6; abundance: few; v_gene: TRBV5-1; CDR3aa: CASSFGAANSPLHF; CDR3nt: TGCGCCAGCAGCTTTGGGGCGGCGAATTCACCCCTCCACTTT
d_gene: -; j_gene: TRBJ2-3; abundance: -; v_gene: TRBV9; CDR3aa: CASSVDGRADTQYF; CDR3nt: TGTGCCAGCAGCGTAGATGGACGGGCAGATACGCAGTATTTT
d_gene: TRBD1; j_gene: TRBJ2-7; abundance: many; v_gene: TRBV12-3/TRBV12-4; CDR3aa: CASSAGQGYEQYF; CDR3nt: TGTGCCAGCAGTGCCGGACAGGGCTACGAGCAGTACTTC
d_gene: TRBD1; j_gene: TRBJ2-3; abundance: many; v_gene: TRBV5-1; CDR3aa: CASSRDRRASTDTQYF; CDR3nt: TGCGCCAGCAGCCGGGACAGGCGAGCTAGCACAGATACGCAGTATTTT
d_gene: -; j_gene: TRBJ2-7; abundance: -; v_gene: TRBV20-1; CDR3aa: CSAILAFSYEQYF; CDR3nt: TGCAGTGCTATTCTAGCGTTCTCCTACGAGCAGTACTTC
d_gene: -; j_gene: TRBJ2-7; abundance: many; v_gene: TRBV20-1; CDR3aa: CSARVYFYEQYF; CDR3nt: TGCAGTGCTAGGGTCTACTTCTACGAGCAGTACTTC